This is a list of T cell receptor beta chains from one sample in a study of siplizumab effects on memory and regulatory T cells. Sequencing used immunoSEQ multiplex PCR; TCRdb keeps in-frame clones, though not all of them. The sample contains some 110,000 clones, 85% to 95% of which appear only once. The sample consisted of Tregs sorted from blood. These receptors were collected from a human donor in good health. The CDR3 runs from the conserved cysteine through the conserved F or W. Each record gives: CDR3 protein, V gene, CDR3 length, J gene.

CDR3aa: CASSTRQGNTDTQYF
v_gene: TRBV6-1
len: 15
j_gene: TRBJ2-3

CDR3aa: CASSQGPDGRNTEAFF
v_gene: TRBV4-2
len: 16
j_gene: TRBJ1-1

CDR3aa: CASSLETGGGYGYTF
v_gene: TRBV7-2
len: 15
j_gene: TRBJ1-2

CDR3aa: CASSVGTNQGYTF
v_gene: TRBV9
len: 13
j_gene: TRBJ1-2

CDR3aa: CASSPGQTSYEQYF
v_gene: TRBV5-1
len: 14
j_gene: TRBJ2-7

CDR3aa: CAWSQGLAGREQYF
v_gene: TRBV30
len: 14
j_gene: TRBJ2-7

CDR3aa: CASSLGGDLNIQYF
v_gene: TRBV7-2
len: 14
j_gene: TRBJ2-4

CDR3aa: CASSRRDRENSGNTIYF
v_gene: TRBV5-1
len: 17
j_gene: TRBJ1-3

CDR3aa: CASSISGTHYTEAFF
v_gene: TRBV6-5
len: 15
j_gene: TRBJ1-1

CDR3aa: CASSFGALAKNIQYF
v_gene: TRBV6-6
len: 15
j_gene: TRBJ2-4

CDR3aa: CASSPKGETQYF
v_gene: TRBV18
len: 12
j_gene: TRBJ2-5

CDR3aa: CASEAGRNYGYTF
v_gene: TRBV19
len: 13
j_gene: TRBJ1-2

CDR3aa: CAWSVGTDGPQHF
v_gene: TRBV30
len: 13
j_gene: TRBJ1-5

CDR3aa: CASSLKLTGYGYTF
v_gene: TRBV7-2
len: 14
j_gene: TRBJ1-2

CDR3aa: CASSLVLGGPSGTEAFF
v_gene: TRBV7-9
len: 17
j_gene: TRBJ1-1

CDR3aa: CASSLHTQKYF
v_gene: TRBV7-9
len: 11
j_gene: TRBJ2-5

CDR3aa: CASSLRQPPYEQYF
v_gene: TRBV27
len: 14
j_gene: TRBJ2-7

CDR3aa: CASSLDPYRASYEQYF
v_gene: TRBV11-2
len: 16
j_gene: TRBJ2-7

CDR3aa: CASSVDRSGANVLTF
v_gene: TRBV2
len: 15
j_gene: TRBJ2-6

CDR3aa: CASSIRTGSWEQYF
v_gene: TRBV19
len: 14
j_gene: TRBJ2-7

CDR3aa: CASSRGSGGAGEQFF
v_gene: TRBV6-5
len: 15
j_gene: TRBJ2-1

CDR3aa: CSVELWSYNEQFF
v_gene: TRBV29-1
len: 13
j_gene: TRBJ2-1

CDR3aa: CASRPGQGWTEAFF
v_gene: TRBV7-9
len: 14
j_gene: TRBJ1-1

CDR3aa: CASSTHNSPLHF
v_gene: TRBV6-5
len: 12
j_gene: TRBJ1-6

CDR3aa: CASSLERYTRAGGPDTQYF
v_gene: TRBV7-8
len: 19
j_gene: TRBJ2-3

CDR3aa: CASSMGLAGGNGELFF
v_gene: TRBV5-4
len: 16
j_gene: TRBJ2-2

CDR3aa: CAWSRIPMWGAGELAKNIQYF
v_gene: TRBV30
len: 21
j_gene: TRBJ2-4

CDR3aa: CASSAGRKNTGELFF
v_gene: TRBV6-6
len: 15
j_gene: TRBJ2-2

CDR3aa: CAWSGLARYEQYF
v_gene: TRBV30
len: 13
j_gene: TRBJ2-7

CDR3aa: CASSIGLAYEQYF
v_gene: TRBV5-5
len: 13
j_gene: TRBJ2-7

CDR3aa: CAITDREHNEQFF
v_gene: TRBV10-3
len: 13
j_gene: TRBJ2-1

CDR3aa: CASRKVGVSEAFF
v_gene: TRBV4-3
len: 13
j_gene: TRBJ1-1

CDR3aa: CASSVGSFRSSGNTIYF
v_gene: TRBV9
len: 17
j_gene: TRBJ1-3

CDR3aa: CSVRVTGTEAFF
v_gene: TRBV29-1
len: 12
j_gene: TRBJ1-1

CDR3aa: CASSLVGGETQYF
v_gene: TRBV7-8
len: 13
j_gene: TRBJ2-5

CDR3aa: CASSLAARGTEAFF
v_gene: TRBV11-2
len: 14
j_gene: TRBJ1-1

CDR3aa: CASSLTGVQGYTF
v_gene: TRBV7-3
len: 13
j_gene: TRBJ1-2

CDR3aa: CSVEAGSAKLFF
v_gene: TRBV29-1
len: 12
j_gene: TRBJ1-4

CDR3aa: CASSLGLNKPTDTQYF
v_gene: TRBV7-4
len: 16
j_gene: TRBJ2-3

CDR3aa: CAWSVASEIGYTF
v_gene: TRBV30
len: 13
j_gene: TRBJ1-2

CDR3aa: CASSGVWNTGSYEQYF
v_gene: TRBV6-1
len: 16
j_gene: TRBJ2-7

CDR3aa: CASSASTVTGELFF
v_gene: TRBV2
len: 14
j_gene: TRBJ2-2